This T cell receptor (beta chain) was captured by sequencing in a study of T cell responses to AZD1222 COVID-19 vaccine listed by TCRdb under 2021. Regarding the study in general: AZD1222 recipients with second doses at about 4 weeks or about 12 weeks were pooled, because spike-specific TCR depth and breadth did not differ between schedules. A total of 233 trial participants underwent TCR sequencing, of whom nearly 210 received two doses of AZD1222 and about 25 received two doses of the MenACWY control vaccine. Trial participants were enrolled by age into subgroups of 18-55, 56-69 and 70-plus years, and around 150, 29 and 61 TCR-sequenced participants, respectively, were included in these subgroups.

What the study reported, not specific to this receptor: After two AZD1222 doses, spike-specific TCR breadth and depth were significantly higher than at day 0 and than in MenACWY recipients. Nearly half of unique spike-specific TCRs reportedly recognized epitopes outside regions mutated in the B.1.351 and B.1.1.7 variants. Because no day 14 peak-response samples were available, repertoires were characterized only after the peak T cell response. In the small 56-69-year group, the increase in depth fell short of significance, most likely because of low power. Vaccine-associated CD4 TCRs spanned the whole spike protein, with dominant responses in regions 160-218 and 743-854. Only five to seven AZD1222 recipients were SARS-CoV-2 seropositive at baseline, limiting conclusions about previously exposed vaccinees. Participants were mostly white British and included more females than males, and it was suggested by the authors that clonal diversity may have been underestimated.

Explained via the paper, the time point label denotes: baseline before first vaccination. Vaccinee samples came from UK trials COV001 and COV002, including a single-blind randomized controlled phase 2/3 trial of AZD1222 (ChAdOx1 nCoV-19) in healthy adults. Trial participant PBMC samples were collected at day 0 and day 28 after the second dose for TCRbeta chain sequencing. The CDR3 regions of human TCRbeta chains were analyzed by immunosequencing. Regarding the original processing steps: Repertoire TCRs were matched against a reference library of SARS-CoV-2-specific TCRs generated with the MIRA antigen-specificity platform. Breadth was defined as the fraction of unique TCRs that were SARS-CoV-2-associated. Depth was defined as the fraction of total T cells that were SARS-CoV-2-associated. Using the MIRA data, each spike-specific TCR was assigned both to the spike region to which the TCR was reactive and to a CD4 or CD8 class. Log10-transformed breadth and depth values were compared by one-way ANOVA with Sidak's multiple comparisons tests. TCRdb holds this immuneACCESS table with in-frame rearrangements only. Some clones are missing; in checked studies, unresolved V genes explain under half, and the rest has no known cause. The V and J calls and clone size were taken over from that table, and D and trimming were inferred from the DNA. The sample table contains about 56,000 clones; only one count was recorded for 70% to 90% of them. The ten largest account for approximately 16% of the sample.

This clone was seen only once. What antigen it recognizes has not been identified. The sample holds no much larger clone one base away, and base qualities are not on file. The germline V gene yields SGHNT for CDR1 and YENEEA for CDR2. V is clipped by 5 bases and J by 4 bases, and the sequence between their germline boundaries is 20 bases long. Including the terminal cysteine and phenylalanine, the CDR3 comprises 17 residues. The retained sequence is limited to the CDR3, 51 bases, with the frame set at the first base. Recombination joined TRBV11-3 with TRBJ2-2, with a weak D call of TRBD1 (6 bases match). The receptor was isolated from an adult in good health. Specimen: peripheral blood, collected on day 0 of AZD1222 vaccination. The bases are TGTGCCAGCAGCACCCCAATGGGTCAGGGGAGCACCGGGGAGCTGTTTTTT. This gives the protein CASSTPMGQGSTGELFF. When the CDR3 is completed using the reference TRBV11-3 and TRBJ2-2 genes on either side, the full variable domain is EAGVVQSPRYKIIEKKQPVAFWCNPISGHNTLYWYLQNLGQGPELLIRYENEEAVDDSQLPKDRFSAERLKGVDSTLKIQPAELGDSAVYLCASSTPMGQGSTGELFFGEGSRLTVL.